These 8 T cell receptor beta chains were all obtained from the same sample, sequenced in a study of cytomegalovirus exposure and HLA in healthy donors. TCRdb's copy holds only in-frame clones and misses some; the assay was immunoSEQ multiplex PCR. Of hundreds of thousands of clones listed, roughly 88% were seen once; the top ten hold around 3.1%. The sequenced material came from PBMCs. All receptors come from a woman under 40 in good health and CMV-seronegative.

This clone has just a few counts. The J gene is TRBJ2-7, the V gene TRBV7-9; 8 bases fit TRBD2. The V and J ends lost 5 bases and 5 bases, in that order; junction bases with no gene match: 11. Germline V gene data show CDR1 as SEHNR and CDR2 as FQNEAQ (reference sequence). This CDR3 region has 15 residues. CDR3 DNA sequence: TGTGCCAGCAGCCCCAAAAGCGGGAGTGACAACGAGCAGTACTTC. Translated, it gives CASSPKSGSDNEQYF. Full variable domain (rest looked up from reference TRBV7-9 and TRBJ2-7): DTGVSQNPRHKITKRGQNVTFRCDPISEHNRLYWYRQTLGQGPEFLTYFQNEAQLEKSRLLSDRFSAERPKGSFSTLEIQRTEQGDSAMYLCASSPKSGSDNEQYFGPGTRLTVT.

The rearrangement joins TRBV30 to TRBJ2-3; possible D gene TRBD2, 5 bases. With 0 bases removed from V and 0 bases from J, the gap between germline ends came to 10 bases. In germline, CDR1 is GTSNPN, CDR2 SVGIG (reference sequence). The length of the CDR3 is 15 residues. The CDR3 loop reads CAWSVGSRSTDTQYF. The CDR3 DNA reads TGTGCCTGGAGTGTAGGGAGTAGGAGCACAGATACGCAGTATTTT.

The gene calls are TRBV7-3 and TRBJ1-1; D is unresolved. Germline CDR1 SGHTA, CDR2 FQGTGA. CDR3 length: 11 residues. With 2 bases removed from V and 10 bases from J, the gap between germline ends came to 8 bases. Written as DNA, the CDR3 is TGTGCCAGCAGCTTAGTTAAAGGAGCTTTCTTT. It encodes CASSLVKGAFF.

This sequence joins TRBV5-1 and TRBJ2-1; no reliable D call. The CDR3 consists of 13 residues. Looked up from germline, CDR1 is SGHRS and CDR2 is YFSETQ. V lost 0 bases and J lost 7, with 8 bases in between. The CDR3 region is CASSLGLNNEQFF. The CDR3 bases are TGCGCCAGCAGCTTGGGCCTGAATAATGAGCAGTTCTTC. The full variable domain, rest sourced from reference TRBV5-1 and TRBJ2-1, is KAGVTQTPRYLIKTRGQQVTLSCSPISGHRSVSWYQQTPGQGLQFLFEYFSETQRNKGNFPGRFSGRQFSNSRSEMNVSTLELGDSALYLCASSLGLNNEQFFGPGTRLTVL.

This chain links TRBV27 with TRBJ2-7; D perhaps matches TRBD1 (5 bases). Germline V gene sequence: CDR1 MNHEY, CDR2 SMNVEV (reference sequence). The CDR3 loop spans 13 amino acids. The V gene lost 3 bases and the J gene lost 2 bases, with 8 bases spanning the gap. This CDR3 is CASSFRGTYEQYF. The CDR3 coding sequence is TGTGCCAGCAGTTTTAGGGGAACCTACGAGCAGTACTTC.

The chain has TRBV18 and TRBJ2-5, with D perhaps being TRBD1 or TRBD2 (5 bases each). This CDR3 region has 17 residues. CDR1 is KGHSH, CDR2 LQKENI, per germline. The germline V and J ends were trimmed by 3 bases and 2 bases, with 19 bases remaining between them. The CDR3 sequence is CASSPQGRGDSQETQYF. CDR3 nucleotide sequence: TGTGCCAGCTCACCCCAGGGACGAGGGGATTCACAAGAGACCCAGTACTTC.

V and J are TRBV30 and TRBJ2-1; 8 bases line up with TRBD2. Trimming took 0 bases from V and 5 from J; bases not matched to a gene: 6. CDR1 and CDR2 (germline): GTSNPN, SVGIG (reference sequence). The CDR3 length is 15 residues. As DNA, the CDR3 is TGTGCCTGGAGTGTATTAGCGGGGTTCCACAATGAGCAGTTCTTC. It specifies CAWSVLAGFHNEQFF.

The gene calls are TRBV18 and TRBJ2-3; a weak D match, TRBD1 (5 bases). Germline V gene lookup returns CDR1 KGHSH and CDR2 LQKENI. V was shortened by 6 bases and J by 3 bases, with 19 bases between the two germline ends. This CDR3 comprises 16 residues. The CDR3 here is CASSPPDIPGTDTQYF. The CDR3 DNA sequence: TGTGCCAGCTCGCCCCCGGACATCCCAGGGACAGATACGCAGTATTTT.